These 32 T cell receptor beta chains originate from one sample sequenced in a study of metastatic and nonmetastatic thyroid tumors. Thyroid surgery was preceded by no treatment in any patient. TCRdb re-called the PCR reads with MiXCR. The profile shows 60,000 to 85,000 clones, roughly 18% of them singletons. Sequenced material: blood. All receptors derive from a female donor with papillary thyroid cancer or a benign thyroid nodule (not recorded which). Some clones in this sample may be carry-over from other donors' samples.

This clone was recorded many times. The chain joins TRBV4-1 to TRBJ2-3; D gene uncertain. Germline CDR1 reads MGHRA; CDR2 reads YSYEKL. CDR3 length: 16 residues. V was clipped by 3 bases and J by 6 bases, with 19 bases between them. The CDR3 DNA follows: TGCGCCAGCAGCCAGCCCTTGGGCAGAAGGCCGGATACGCAGTATTTT. Amino acid sequence: CASSQPLGRRPDTQYF.

This clone was seen many times. The chain joins TRBV29-1 to TRBJ2-7; TRBD2 might be the D (5 bases). The germline V and J ends were trimmed by 8 bases and 3 bases, with 8 bases remaining between them. The CDR3 totals 10 residues. Germline V gene data show CDR1 as SQVTM and CDR2 as ANQGSEA. The chain's CDR3 is CSPAGYEQYF. The CDR3 DNA is TGCAGCCCGGCGGGCTACGAGCAGTACTTC.

This clone showed up just a few times. The chain joins TRBV6-2 or TRBV6-3 to TRBJ2-7; D is undetermined. Deletions cut 2 bases from V and 0 bases from J, with 11 bases between. CDR3 length equals 15 residues. Germline values: CDR1 MNHEY, CDR2 SVGEGT. The CDR3 here is CASSYEQLSSYEQYF. The CDR3 region has the DNA TGTGCCAGCAGTTACGAGCAGCTAAGCTCCTACGAGCAGTACTTC.

In this sample, this clone turned up many times. The chain joins TRBV28 to TRBJ2-7, with 8 bases matching TRBD2. This CDR3 has 16 amino acids. V shed 3 bases and J 0 bases; nucleotides not matched to a gene: 7. Germline V gives CDR1 MDHEN, CDR2 SYDVKM. CDR3: CASSFVASGHSYEQYF. CDR3 nucleotides: TGTGCCAGCAGTTTCGTAGCTAGCGGGCACTCCTACGAGCAGTACTTC. The full variable domain, with the rest looked up from reference TRBV28 and TRBJ2-7, is DVKVTQSSRYLVKRTGEKVFLECVQDMDHENMFWYRQDPGLGLRLIYFSYDVKMKEKGDIPEGYSVSREKKERFSLILESASTNQTSMYLCASSFVASGHSYEQYFGPGTRLTVT.

This clone showed up many times. The V gene is TRBV20-1, the J gene TRBJ2-1; D gene unclear. CDR3 size: 11 residues. The germline CDR1 and CDR2 sequences are DFQATT and SNEGSKA (reference sequence). The V end lost 8 bases, the J end lost 9 bases, and 14 bases lay between the germline ends. DNA of the CDR3: TGCAGTTCCAATGGGCATGGTGAGCAGTTCTTC. The encoded protein is CSSNGHGEQFF.

This clone was observed at least ten times. This chain connects TRBV12-3 or TRBV12-4 to TRBJ2-2, with 14 nucleotides matching TRBD2. The CDR3 covers 16 residues. V lost 5 bases to trimming and J lost 7 bases; unmatched junction nucleotides: 6. CDR3 amino acids: CASSGTSGSVGGELFF. The CDR3 coding sequence is TGTGCCAGCAGTGGGACTAGCGGGAGCGTAGGCGGGGAGCTGTTTTTT.

This clone was counted ten times or more. The rearrangement links TRBV6-1 to TRBJ2-5, with unresolved D. CDR1 MNHNS and CDR2 SASEGT come from the germline V gene. V was cut by 2 bases and J by 5 bases, with 15 bases left in between. This CDR3 is 15 amino acids long. CDR3 residues: CASSERQAGRETQYF. CDR3 sequence (DNA): TGTGCCAGCAGTGAACGTCAGGCCGGTCGGGAGACCCAGTACTTC.

In its sample, this clone was seen many times. The V call is TRBV4-1, the J call TRBJ1-1; D gene uncertain. The CDR3 contains 15 residues. Germline CDR1 is MGHRA and CDR2 is YSYEKL. V was clipped by 1 base and J by 2 bases, with 11 bases between them. CDR3: CASSQGNGLNTEAFF. DNA for the CDR3: TGCGCCAGCAGCCAAGGGAACGGGTTAAACACTGAAGCTTTCTTT.

This clone was counted at least ten times. For the CDR3, the DNA is TGTGCCACCCGAACCAGGGAAGGTTCCTACGAGCAGTACTTC. Translation: CATRTREGSYEQYF. The chain couples TRBV10-3 to TRBJ2-7; TRBD1 might be the D (5 bases). The ends were cut back, 10 bases at V and 1 base at J, with 17 bases in the middle. Germline V lookup: CDR1 ENHRY, CDR2 SYGVKD. The CDR3 has 14 amino acids.

This clone occurred many times. The chain uses TRBV11-3 and TRBJ1-2; D gene uncertain. Germline CDR1 and CDR2: SGHNT and YENEEA. The CDR3 covers 11 residues. V shed 8 bases and J shed 7 bases, with 11 bases lying between them. The CDR3 reads CASGNPIGYTF. The CDR3 nucleotides read TGTGCCAGCGGAAATCCTATTGGCTACACCTTC.

This clone was observed at least ten times. The chain is built from TRBV12-3 or TRBV12-4 and TRBJ1-5; D not resolved. The V gene lost 3 bases and the J gene lost 1 base, with 4 bases spanning the gap. The CDR3 has 13 residues. CDR3 bases: TGTGCCAGCAGTTTTAACAGCAATCAGCCCCAGCATTTT. The encoded protein is CASSFNSNQPQHF.

The sample holds many counts of this clone. The rearrangement links TRBV19 to TRBJ1-2; D ambiguous. The germline CDR1 and CDR2 sequences are LNHDA and SQIVND (reference sequence). The CDR3 sequence is 12 residues long. Trimming removed 3 bases at V and 8 bases at J, with 10 bases between. The CDR3 coding sequence is TGTGCCAGTAGTATCGGCGGAGGAGGCTACACCTTC. Its protein is CASSIGGGGYTF.

This clone was observed at least ten times. In DNA form, the CDR3 reads TGTGCCAGCAGCGTATCTCCGCTAGCGAACAGAGTCGACACCGGGGAGCTGTTTTTT. Translated, it gives CASSVSPLANRVDTGELFF. This chain joins TRBV9 and TRBJ2-2, with D tentatively TRBD2 (6 bases). The V and J ends lost 1 base and 3 bases respectively, with 22 bases between them. CDR3 length: 19 amino acids. Germline V gives CDR1 SGDLS, CDR2 YYNGEE.

This clone was counted only a few times. The chain employs TRBV6-1 and TRBJ1-2; a weak D match, TRBD1 (6 bases). The CDR3 is made up of 15 amino acids. Per the germline V gene, CDR1 is MNHNS and CDR2 is SASEGT. V was shortened by 4 bases and J by 4 bases, with 16 bases between the two germline ends. The CDR3, as DNA: TGTGCCAGCAGTGCCCGACAGGAGCTTACCTATGGCTACACCTTC. Its protein is CASSARQELTYGYTF.

For this clone: A junction boundary mismatches the germline segment, possibly from a read error. This sequence joins TRBV20-1 and TRBJ1-1, with D unclear. Germline CDR1 DFQATT, CDR2 SNEGSKA (reference sequence). The CDR3 is 15 residues long. The DNA for the CDR3 is TGCAGTGCTAGAGATTCACGGGCCTTGAACACTGAAGCTTTATTT. Translation: CSARDSRALNTEALF.

This clone was seen repeatedly, ten times or more. The rearrangement links TRBV11-2 to TRBJ2-1, with TRBD2 matching 9 bases. Germline assignment: CDR1 SGHAT and CDR2 FQNNGV. V lost 0 bases, J lost 7 bases, and 10 bases stayed unmatched. The CDR3 spans 17 residues. The CDR3 bases are TGTGCCAGCAGCTTAGAGGGCGGGAGGGCCCAGCGAAATGAGCAGTTCTTC. Its protein is CASSLEGGRAQRNEQFF.

V usage is TRBV30 and J usage is TRBJ2-5; D is unclear. V was pared by 0 bases and J by 4 bases, with 3 bases between. CDR1 is GTSNPN and CDR2 is SVGIG in the germline V gene (reference sequence). The CDR3 is 11 amino acids. The CDR3 is CAWSVAETQYF. The CDR3 region has the DNA TGTGCCTGGAGTGTAGCAGAGACCCAGTACTTC.

This clone was counted a few times. The rearrangement uses TRBV27 and TRBJ1-2; 7 bases agree with TRBD1. Looked up from germline, CDR1 is MNHEY and CDR2 is SMNVEV (reference sequence). Germline trimming cut 0 bases from V and 8 bases from J; bases unmatched to any gene: 3. The CDR3 extends over 13 amino acids. As DNA, the CDR3 is TGTGCCAGCAGTTTATCGGACAGGATAGGCTACACCTTC. It encodes CASSLSDRIGYTF.

This clone was recorded many times. The chain is built from TRBV6-1 and TRBJ2-7; 12 bases fit TRBD2. The germline V gene encodes CDR1 MNHNS and CDR2 SASEGT. V lost 7 bases to trimming and J lost 5 bases; unmatched junction nucleotides: 6. The CDR3 runs 14 residues. CDR3 residues: CASTRLAGVHEQYF. CDR3 nucleotides: TGTGCCAGCACCAGACTAGCGGGAGTCCACGAGCAGTACTTC.

The chain has TRBV19 and TRBJ1-1; D may be TRBD1 (6 bases). V lost 5 bases, J lost 0 bases, and 10 bases lay in between. CDR3 length: 14 residues. In germline, CDR1 is LNHDA, CDR2 SQIVND (reference sequence). CDR3 DNA sequence: TGTGCCAGTAGTCTTGGACAGATGAACACTGAAGCTTTCTTT. This translates into CASSLGQMNTEAFF.

This clone was found many times. The genes are TRBV20-1 and TRBJ1-3; D is unresolved. Per the germline V gene, CDR1 is DFQATT and CDR2 is SNEGSKA (reference sequence). Trimming cost V 3 bases and J 0 bases, with 9 bases left between them. The length of the CDR3 is 14 residues. CDR3 sequence reads: CSARERDSGNTIYF. DNA of the CDR3: TGCAGTGCTAGGGAACGGGACTCTGGAAACACCATATATTTT.

The chain joins TRBV30 to TRBJ1-1; TRBD1 agrees at 8 bases. V shed 8 bases and J 1 base; nucleotides not matched to a gene: 3. Germline V lookup: CDR1 GTSNPN, CDR2 SVGIG (reference sequence). CDR3 length: 12 residues. DNA of the CDR3: TGTGCCCGACAGGGGCCGAACACTGAAGCTTTCTTT. Translation: CARQGPNTEAFF. Filled out from reference TRBV30 and TRBJ1-1, the complete variable domain reads SQTIHQWPATLVQPVGSPLSLECTVEGTSNPNLYWYRQAAGRGLQLLFYSVGIGQISSEVPQNLSASRPQDRQFILSSKKLLLSDSGFYLCARQGPNTEAFFGQGTRLTVV.

This clone was seen at least ten times. The chain employs TRBV5-8 and TRBJ2-1; 9 nucleotides align to TRBD2. The CDR3 runs to 15 residues. Looked up from germline, CDR1 is SGHTS and CDR2 is YDEGEE. Trimming removed 2 bases from V and 3 bases from J; junction bases left unmatched: 3. CDR3 sequence reads: CASSFSGSGYNEQFF. CDR3 DNA: TGTGCCAGCAGCTTTAGCGGGAGCGGCTACAATGAGCAGTTCTTC.

This clone was detected ten times or more. The genes are TRBV12-5 and TRBJ1-5; TRBD1 is a possible D gene (5 bases). Germline V gene lookup returns CDR1 LGHNT and CDR2 FRNRAP. V shed 2 bases and J shed 4 bases, with 15 bases lying between them. There are 16 residues in the CDR3. Here the CDR3 reads CASGLWGVGANQPQHF. CDR3 DNA sequence: TGTGCTAGTGGTTTGTGGGGGGTCGGGGCAAATCAGCCCCAGCATTTT.

This clone was detected ten times or more. This chain links TRBV6-1 with TRBJ2-7, with a weak D call TRBD2 (6 bases). The V end was cut by 11 bases, the J end by 9 bases, with 17 bases between. Germline V CDR1 and CDR2: MNHNS, SASEGT. There are 11 residues in the CDR3. CDR3 loop: CAGGDRLGQYF. The CDR3 DNA sequence: TGTGCCGGCGGGGACCGGCTCGGGCAGTACTTC.

This clone has a count of ten or more. The chain uses TRBV30 and TRBJ2-1, with D perhaps matching TRBD1 (7 bases). The length of the CDR3 is 15 residues. Trimming cost V 2 bases and J 7 bases, with 18 bases left between them. Germline V CDR1 and CDR2: GTSNPN, SVGIG (reference sequence). DNA of the CDR3: TGTGCCTGGAGTTTGGTTGAGACAGGGAGGAATGAGCAGTTCTTC. Translating it yields CAWSLVETGRNEQFF.

The table lists this clone with a few counts. The rearrangement uses TRBV11-2 and TRBJ2-3, with TRBD1 as a possible D gene (6 bases). Germline loops: CDR1 SGHAT, CDR2 FQNNGV. Between the trimmed V and J ends, which lost 4 bases and 2 bases, there was a span of 16 bases. CDR3 length: 16 residues. This CDR3 is CASSSQGQINTDTQYF. The DNA for the CDR3 is TGTGCCAGCAGCTCCCAAGGACAGATAAACACAGATACGCAGTATTTT.

There are many counts of this clone. V usage is TRBV6-6 and J usage is TRBJ1-3; D unresolved. The CDR3 extends over 18 amino acids. Trimming cost V 2 bases and J 1 base, with 18 bases left between them. Germline assignment: CDR1 MNHNY and CDR2 SVGAGI (reference sequence). CDR3 protein: CASSYTFDPGNSGNTIYF. For the CDR3, the DNA is TGTGCCAGCAGTTACACCTTCGACCCGGGGAATTCTGGAAACACCATATATTTT.

The rearrangement uses TRBV30 and TRBJ2-7; D is ambiguous. Germline CDR1 and CDR2: GTSNPN and SVGIG (reference sequence). V was cut by 2 bases and J by 6 bases, with 14 bases left in between. CDR3 length: 13 amino acids. CDR3 DNA sequence: TGTGCCTGGAGTCGCGCTGGGGTATCCGAGCAGTACTTC. This codes for CAWSRAGVSEQYF.

Only a few counts were recorded for this clone. The chain links TRBV12-3 or TRBV12-4 to TRBJ2-3; perhaps TRBD2 as D (5 bases). V was shortened by 6 bases and J by 4 bases, with 14 bases between the two germline ends. The CDR3 sequence is 14 residues long. CDR3 amino acids: CASSPGAGADTQYF. As DNA, the CDR3 is TGTGCCAGCAGCCCCGGCGCCGGGGCAGATACGCAGTATTTT.

Ten or more counts support this clone. The chain couples TRBV24-1 to TRBJ1-5; no clear D gene. CDR3 length: 16 residues. The V end was cut by 3 bases, the J end by 0 bases, with 11 bases between. The germline V gene encodes CDR1 KGHDR and CDR2 SFDVKD. The CDR3 nucleotides read TGTGCCACCAGTGATCCGGACGGAAATAGCAATCAGCCCCAGCATTTT. Its protein product is CATSDPDGNSNQPQHF.

This clone was picked up a small number of times. V usage is TRBV30 and J usage is TRBJ1-5, with D perhaps TRBD1 (5 bases). Between the trimmed V and J ends, which lost 3 bases and 6 bases, there was a span of 18 bases. Per the germline V gene, CDR1 is GTSNPN and CDR2 is SVGIG (reference sequence). The CDR3 extends over 15 amino acids. CDR3 bases: TGTGCCTGGAGCCCGGTACTTTCCCAGGGTCAGCCCCAGCATTTT. Translated: CAWSPVLSQGQPQHF. The full variable domain, its missing parts supplied by reference TRBV30 and TRBJ1-5, is SQTIHQWPATLVQPVGSPLSLECTVEGTSNPNLYWYRQAAGRGLQLLFYSVGIGQISSEVPQNLSASRPQDRQFILSSKKLLLSDSGFYLCAWSPVLSQGQPQHFGDGTRLSIL.